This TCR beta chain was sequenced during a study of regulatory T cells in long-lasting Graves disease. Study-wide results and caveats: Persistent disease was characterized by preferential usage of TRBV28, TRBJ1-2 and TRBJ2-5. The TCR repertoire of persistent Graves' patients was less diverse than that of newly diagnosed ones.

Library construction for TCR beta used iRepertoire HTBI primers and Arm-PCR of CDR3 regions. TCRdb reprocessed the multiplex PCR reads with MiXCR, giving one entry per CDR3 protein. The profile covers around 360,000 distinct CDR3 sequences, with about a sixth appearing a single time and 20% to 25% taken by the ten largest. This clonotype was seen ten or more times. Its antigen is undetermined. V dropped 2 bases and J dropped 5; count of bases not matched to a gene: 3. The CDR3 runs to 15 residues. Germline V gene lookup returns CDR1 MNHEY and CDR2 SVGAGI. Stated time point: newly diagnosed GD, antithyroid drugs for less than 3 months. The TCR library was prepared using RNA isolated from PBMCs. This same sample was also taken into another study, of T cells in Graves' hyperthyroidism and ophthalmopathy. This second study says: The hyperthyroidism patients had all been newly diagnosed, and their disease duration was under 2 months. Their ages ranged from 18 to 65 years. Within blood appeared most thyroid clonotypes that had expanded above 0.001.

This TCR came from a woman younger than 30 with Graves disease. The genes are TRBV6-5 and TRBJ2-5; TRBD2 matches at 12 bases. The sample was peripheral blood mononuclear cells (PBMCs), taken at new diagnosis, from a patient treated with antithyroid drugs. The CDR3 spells CASSYPGLAGETQYF. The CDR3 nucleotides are TGTGCCAGCAGTTACCCCGGACTAGCGGGGGAGACCCAGTACTTC.